What follows are 6 T cell receptor beta chains derived from one specimen sequenced in a study of blood T cell repertoires in COVID-19. The method was immunoSEQ multiplex PCR; TCRdb's version includes in-frame clones alone and lacks a portion of them. The sample contains 15,000 to 20,000 clones, almost 90% of which appear only once. The sample comprised peripheral blood. The receptors shown here come from a human donor in a cohort sampled during active COVID-19.

The chain couples TRBV11-2 to TRBJ1-2; D possibly corresponds to TRBD1 (6 bases). The CDR3 is made up of 14 amino acids. V lost 1 base and J lost 4, with 10 bases in between. Germline lookup yields CDR1 SGHAT and CDR2 FQNNGV. The CDR3: CASSLGYRVYGYTF. CDR3 in DNA: TGTGCCAGCAGCTTAGGCTACAGGGTCTATGGCTACACCTTC.

The V and J genes are TRBV6-5 and TRBJ1-4; no clear D gene. CDR1 and CDR2 from the germline V gene are MNHEY and SVGAGI. The CDR3 runs 16 residues. V dropped 0 bases and J dropped 5 bases, with 13 bases sitting between them. The CDR3 protein is CASSYSRNRPNEKLFF. In nucleotides, the CDR3 is TGTGCCAGCAGTTACTCTCGTAACAGACCAAATGAAAAACTGTTTTTT.

The chain carries TRBV11-2 and TRBJ2-3; 9 bases are a match to TRBD2. This CDR3 region has 16 residues. Germline CDR1 is SGHAT and CDR2 is FQNNGV. J gave up 4 bases and V 5 bases, and 10 bases lay outside the gene matches. The CDR3 sequence is CASSHQLAGLPDTQYF. The CDR3, as DNA: TGTGCCAGCAGCCACCAACTAGCGGGTTTACCAGATACGCAGTATTTT.

A single count supports this clone. The DNA for the CDR3 is TGTGCCAGCAGTATAGCTGGGACAGGGGTTCAGACCCAGTACTTC. Protein product: CASSIAGTGVQTQYF. This chain links TRBV28 with TRBJ2-5, with 10 bases identical to TRBD1. Germline loops: CDR1 MDHEN, CDR2 SYDVKM. CDR3 length: 15 residues. The junction had 9 bases not matched to a gene; V was cut back by 5 bases and J by 6 bases. Full variable domain (remainder filled in from reference TRBV28 and TRBJ2-5): DVKVTQSSRYLVKRTGEKVFLECVQDMDHENMFWYRQDPGLGLRLIYFSYDVKMKEKGDIPEGYSVSREKKERFSLILESASTNQTSMYLCASSIAGTGVQTQYFGPGTRLLVL.

The V gene is TRBV6-2 or TRBV6-3, the J gene TRBJ2-3; 13 bases match TRBD2. With 0 bases clipped from V and 0 bases from J, the junction kept 6 bases outside the gene matches. CDR3 length equals 19 residues. Germline loops: CDR1 MNHEY, CDR2 SVGEGT. The CDR3 here is CASSYSGTSGITSTDTQYF. CDR3 nucleotide sequence: TGTGCCAGCAGTTACTCCGGGACTAGCGGGATAACTAGCACAGATACGCAGTATTTT.

A word on this clone: Additional DNA sequences in this sample encode the identical CDR3. This chain connects TRBV6-5 to TRBJ1-2; maybe TRBD1 (5 bases). Germline V gene sequence: CDR1 MNHEY, CDR2 SVGAGI. CDR3 length: 13 residues. The ends were cut back, 6 bases at V and 8 bases at J, with 16 bases in the middle. CDR3 protein: CASSLTGAGGYTF. The CDR3 DNA sequence: TGTGCCAGCAGCCTAACCGGGGCGGGGGGCTACACCTTC.